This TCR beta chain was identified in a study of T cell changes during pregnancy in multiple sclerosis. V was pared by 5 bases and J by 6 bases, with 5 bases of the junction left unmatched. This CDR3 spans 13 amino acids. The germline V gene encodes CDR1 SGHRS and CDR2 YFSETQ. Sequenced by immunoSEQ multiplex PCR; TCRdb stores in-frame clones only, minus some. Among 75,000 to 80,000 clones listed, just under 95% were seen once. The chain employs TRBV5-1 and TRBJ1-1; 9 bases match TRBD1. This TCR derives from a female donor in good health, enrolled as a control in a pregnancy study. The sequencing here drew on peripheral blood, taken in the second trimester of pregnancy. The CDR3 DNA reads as TGCGCCAGCAGGAGGACAGGGGATTCTGAAGCTTTCTTT. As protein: CASRRTGDSEAFF.